This TCR beta chain is from a study of blood T cell repertoires in COVID-19. About the study: Collection of acute and convalescent COVID-19 samples took place in the United States, Italy and Spain. Nucleic acid was either cDNA or gDNA, and it came from T cells, B-cell-depleted T cells, or PBMCs.

V was pared by 5 bases and J by 5 bases, with 15 bases between. The CDR3 spans 14 residues. In germline, CDR1 is LGHDT, CDR2 YNNKEL (reference sequence). Method: immunoSEQ multiplex PCR; TCRdb's copy keeps in-frame clones and lacks some. The sample carries about 59,000 clones, roughly 70% recorded once. This chain joins TRBV3-1 (or the pseudogene TRBV3-2) and TRBJ1-1; TRBD1 might be the D (5 bases). The sample consisted of peripheral blood. The TCR comes from a woman aged 45-65 years with active or convalescent COVID-19. DNA for the CDR3: TGTGCCAGCAGCAGACGGGGGAGTGGGACTGAAGCTTTCTTT. Translation gives CASSRRGSGTEAFF.